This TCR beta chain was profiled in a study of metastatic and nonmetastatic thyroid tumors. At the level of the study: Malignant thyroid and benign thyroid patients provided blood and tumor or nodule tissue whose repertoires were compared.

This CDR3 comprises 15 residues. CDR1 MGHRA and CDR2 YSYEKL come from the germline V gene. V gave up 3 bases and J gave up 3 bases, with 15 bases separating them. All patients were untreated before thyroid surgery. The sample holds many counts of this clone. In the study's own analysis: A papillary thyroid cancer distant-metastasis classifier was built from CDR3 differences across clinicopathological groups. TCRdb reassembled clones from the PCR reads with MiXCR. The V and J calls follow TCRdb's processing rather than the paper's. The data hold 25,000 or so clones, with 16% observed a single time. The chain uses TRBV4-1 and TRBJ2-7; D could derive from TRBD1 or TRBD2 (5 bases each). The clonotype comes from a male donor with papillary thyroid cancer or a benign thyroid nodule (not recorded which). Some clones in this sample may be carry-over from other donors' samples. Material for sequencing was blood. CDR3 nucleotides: TGCGCCAGCAGCCAGTCCGGGACCGGGATCTACGAGCAGTACTTC. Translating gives CASSQSGTGIYEQYF.